What follows are 10 T cell receptor beta chains derived from one specimen sequenced in a study of T cell responses to AZD1222 COVID-19 vaccine. TCRdb's table, derived via immunoSEQ multiplex PCR, lists solely in-frame clones and lacks some. The table includes fewer than 75,000 clones, about nine tenths detected once. Source: peripheral blood, taken 28 days after the second dose of the MenACWY control vaccine. The source is an adult who received the MenACWY meningococcal vaccine as a control.

This rearrangement joins TRBV30 to TRBJ2-7; 13 bases line up with TRBD2. J gave up 3 bases and V 2 bases, and 1 base lay outside the gene matches. CDR1 GTSNPN and CDR2 SVGIG come from the germline V gene (reference sequence). The CDR3 has 14 amino acids. The CDR3 here is CAWSWTSGSYEQYF. DNA for the CDR3: TGTGCCTGGAGTTGGACTAGCGGGAGCTACGAGCAGTACTTC.

The rearrangement uses TRBV5-6 and TRBJ2-1; 9 bases line up with TRBD2. V gave up 3 bases and J gave up 8 bases; unmatched junction bases: 9. CDR1 and CDR2 from the germline V gene are SGHDT and YYEEEE. The length of the CDR3 is 15 residues. The CDR3 DNA reads TGTGCCAGCAGCTCAGTCGGGACTAGCCTCTATGAGCAGTTCTTC. Residues: CASSSVGTSLYEQFF. Full variable domain (missing parts from reference TRBV5-6 and TRBJ2-1): DAGVTQSPTHLIKTRGQQVTLRCSPKSGHDTVSWYQQALGQGPQFIFQYYEEEERQRGNFPDRFSGHQFPNYSSELNVNALLLGDSALYLCASSSVGTSLYEQFFGPGTRLTVL.

This clone was recorded only once. This rearrangement joins TRBV6-5 to TRBJ2-3; 7 nucleotides line up with TRBD2. This CDR3 comprises 14 residues. Germline-derived CDR1 and CDR2 are MNHEY and SVGAGI. V was pared by 6 bases and J by 2 bases, with 5 bases of the junction left unmatched. The CDR3 is CASRNRDYTDTQYF. In nucleotides, the CDR3 is TGTGCCAGCAGAAACCGGGACTACACAGATACGCAGTATTTT.

This sequence joins TRBV14 and TRBJ2-6, with 8 bases fitting TRBD1. The CDR3 covers 16 residues. The J segment lost 2 bases and the V segment lost 3 bases, leaving 3 bases of the junction unmatched. Germline V gene lookup returns CDR1 SGHDN and CDR2 FVKESK. As DNA, the CDR3 is TGTGCCAGCAGCCAGGACAGGGCAGCTGGGGCCAACGTCCTGACTTTC. Amino acid sequence: CASSQDRAAGANVLTF.

The CDR3 nucleotides are TGCAGCGTCGCCTCGACCGGGGGGTCCACTGAAGCTTTCTTT. Its translation is CSVASTGGSTEAFF. The rearrangement joins TRBV29-1 to TRBJ1-1, with TRBD1 as a possible D gene (5 bases). This CDR3 contains 14 residues. V was shortened by 6 bases and J by 4 bases, with 18 bases between the two germline ends. Germline CDR1 and CDR2: SQVTM and ANQGSEA.

This clone has just one count. This chain uses TRBV6-1 with TRBJ2-7; 13 nucleotides line up with TRBD2. CDR3 length equals 19 residues. The germline V gene encodes CDR1 MNHNS and CDR2 SASEGT. The trim removed 0 bases at V and 0 bases at J, leaving 8 bases unmatched. CDR3 residues: CASSEAQGLAGVPSYEQYF. The DNA for the CDR3 is TGTGCCAGCAGTGAAGCTCAAGGACTAGCGGGAGTCCCCTCCTACGAGCAGTACTTC.

This clone appeared a single time. DNA of the CDR3: TGTGCCAGCAGTGCGCCTTACGAGCAGTACTTC. Encoded protein: CASSAPYEQYF. V gene TRBV28 combines with J gene TRBJ2-7; D unresolved. The CDR3 contains 11 residues. Germline V gene sequence: CDR1 MDHEN, CDR2 SYDVKM. V was cut by 5 bases and J by 4 bases, with 6 bases left in between. The entire variable domain, with the rest obtained from reference TRBV28 and TRBJ2-7, is as follows: DVKVTQSSRYLVKRTGEKVFLECVQDMDHENMFWYRQDPGLGLRLIYFSYDVKMKEKGDIPEGYSVSREKKERFSLILESASTNQTSMYLCASSAPYEQYFGPGTRLTVT.

This clone was found once. The gene calls are TRBV6-1 and TRBJ2-1, with 9 nucleotides matching TRBD2. Germline assignment: CDR1 MNHNS and CDR2 SASEGT. Trimming cost V 2 bases and J 4 bases; bases outside gene matches: 3. The CDR3 sequence is 15 residues long. The CDR3 is CASSESTSGYNEQFF. The CDR3 DNA reads as TGTGCCAGCAGTGAAAGCACTAGCGGGTACAATGAGCAGTTCTTC.

This chain connects TRBV6-5 to TRBJ1-4; a possible D gene is TRBD1 (5 bases). CDR3 size: 16 residues. Per the germline V gene, CDR1 is MNHEY and CDR2 is SVGAGI. Trimming removed 2 bases at V and 5 bases at J, with 15 bases between. CDR3 in amino acids: CASSYGTGQGNEKLFF. The CDR3 DNA sequence: TGTGCCAGCAGTTACGGTACAGGACAAGGAAATGAAAAACTGTTTTTT.

The chain is built from TRBV7-3 and TRBJ2-2; D call uncertain. Trimming removed 1 base at V and 7 bases at J, with 7 bases between. Germline CDR1 SGHTA, CDR2 FQGTGA. The CDR3 runs to 13 residues. CDR3 amino acids: CASSLIDGGELFF. CDR3 sequence (DNA): TGTGCCAGCAGCTTAATAGACGGCGGGGAGCTGTTTTTT. The full variable domain, its missing parts supplied by reference TRBV7-3 and TRBJ2-2, is GAGVSQTPSNKVTEKGKYVELRCDPISGHTALYWYRQSLGQGPEFLIYFQGTGAADDSGLPNDRFFAVRPEGSVSTLKIQRTERGDSAVYLCASSLIDGGELFFGEGSRLTVL.